The 18 T cell receptor beta chains reported below all come from one sample, sequenced in a study of OX40 agonist ivuxolimab in advanced cancers. TCRdb's copy holds only in-frame clones and misses some; the assay was immunoSEQ multiplex PCR. The sample includes about 75,000 clones, about nine tenths seen only once; the top ten take 1.3%. Here the sequenced sample was CD4+ or CD8+ T cells sorted from blood, taken in a trial of the OX40 agonist ivuxolimab. Receptors originate from an adult with an advanced solid tumor such as melanoma, head and neck, liver or kidney cancer.

The chain combines TRBV7-3 with TRBJ2-1; D is possibly TRBD1 (6 bases). The ends were cut back, 5 bases at V and 9 bases at J, with 17 bases in the middle. The germline CDR1 and CDR2 sequences are SGHTA and FQGTGA. The CDR3 has 14 residues. The CDR3 reads CASSQSQGHGEQFF. In nucleotides, the CDR3 is TGTGCCAGCAGCCAATCGCAGGGACATGGTGAGCAGTTCTTC.

The rearrangement joins TRBV5-4 to TRBJ1-1; 8 bases fit TRBD1. With 5 bases clipped from V and 4 bases from J, the junction kept 7 bases outside the gene matches. Looked up from germline, CDR1 is SGHNT and CDR2 is YYREEE (reference sequence). The length of the CDR3 is 14 residues. CDR3 loop: CASRGGQGGTEAFF. DNA of the CDR3: TGTGCCAGCAGAGGAGGACAGGGAGGCACTGAAGCTTTCTTT.

This CDR3 reads CASSQSGGAQYF. CDR3 nucleotide sequence: TGTGCCAGCAGCCAGAGCGGCGGGGCGCAGTATTTT. V gene TRBV7-3 combines with J gene TRBJ2-3, with D possibly being TRBD2 (6 bases). V lost 5 bases and J lost 10, with 13 bases in between. This CDR3 is 12 amino acids long. CDR1 SGHTA and CDR2 FQGTGA come from the germline V gene.

The chain employs TRBV2 and TRBJ1-4; TRBD1 might be the D (6 bases). V lost 6 bases and J 3 bases, leaving 8 bases between the germline ends. Per the germline V gene, CDR1 is SNHLY and CDR2 is FYNNEI. The CDR3 extends over 13 amino acids. CDR3 sequence: CASRGHANEKLFF. CDR3 coding DNA: TGTGCCAGCAGGGGACACGCTAATGAAAAACTGTTTTTT.

This clone has a handful of counts. The rearrangement joins TRBV19 to TRBJ1-5, with unresolved D. This CDR3 has 13 amino acids. In germline, CDR1 is LNHDA, CDR2 SQIVND (reference sequence). V was cut by 4 bases and J by 6 bases, with 10 bases left in between. The CDR3 sequence is CASSSQAGQPQHF. In DNA form, the CDR3 reads TGTGCCAGTAGTAGCCAGGCTGGTCAGCCCCAGCATTTT.

The V gene is TRBV7-8, the J gene TRBJ2-3, with 8 positions matching TRBD2. V lost 5 bases to trimming and J lost 2 bases; unmatched junction nucleotides: 6. There are 15 residues in the CDR3. Germline-derived CDR1 and CDR2 are SGHVS and FQNEAQ. CDR3 region: CASSLGTSITDTQYF. CDR3 in DNA: TGTGCCAGCAGCCTCGGGACTAGTATCACAGATACGCAGTATTTT.

This clone appeared once. The genes are TRBV21-1 and TRBJ2-5; TRBD1, the table's D call, lacks a check against the DNA. TRBV21-1 is reported as a pseudogene. This CDR3 comprises 17 residues. CDR3 in DNA: TGTGCCAGCAGCAAGGGTAGCACAGGGACGTACCAAGAGACCCAGTACTTC. Amino acid sequence: CASSKGSTGTYQETQYF.

The chain recombines TRBV5-1 with TRBJ1-4, with D uncertain. The CDR3 spans 14 residues. Germline CDR1 is SGHRS and CDR2 is YFSETQ. V lost 1 base and J 5 bases, leaving 9 bases between the germline ends. In nucleotides, the CDR3 is TGCGCCAGCAGCTTGACCGCAAGAAATGAAAAACTGTTTTTT. Amino acids: CASSLTARNEKLFF.

The chain links TRBV2 to TRBJ2-5, with TRBD2 matching over 13 bases. Trimming took 8 bases from V and 2 from J; bases not matched to a gene: 5. CDR3 length: 15 residues. Germline loops: CDR1 SNHLY, CDR2 FYNNEI. CDR3 DNA: TGTGCCAGCGGAGGGACTAGCGGGATACAAGAGACCCAGTACTTC. Encoded protein: CASGGTSGIQETQYF.

This CDR3 is CASSFSGGGSNQPQHF. CDR3 bases: TGTGCCAGCAGTTTCAGTGGGGGAGGTAGCAATCAGCCCCAGCATTTT. This rearrangement joins TRBV28 to TRBJ1-5; tentative D call: TRBD1 (5 bases). The CDR3 is 16 amino acids. Looked up from germline, CDR1 is MDHEN and CDR2 is SYDVKM. The ends were cut back, 3 bases at V and 0 bases at J, with 12 bases in the middle.

V gene TRBV5-1 combines with J gene TRBJ2-3; the D call may be TRBD1 or TRBD2 (5 bases each). Germline CDR1 is SGHRS and CDR2 is YFSETQ. The CDR3 extends over 13 amino acids. V lost 9 bases to trimming and J lost 2 bases, with 13 bases between them. The CDR3 here is CATKGPNTDTQYF. CDR3 DNA: TGCGCCACTAAGGGACCAAACACAGATACGCAGTATTTT.

This clone was observed a single time. The chain recombines TRBV7-3 with TRBJ2-7; TRBD2 matches 11 bases. The CDR3 has 15 amino acids. Germline lookup yields CDR1 SGHTA and CDR2 FQGTGA. V shed 5 bases and J 2 bases; nucleotides not matched to a gene: 5. CDR3 residues: CASSISGGAPYEQYF. The CDR3 DNA reads as TGTGCCAGCAGCATTAGCGGGGGGGCCCCCTACGAGCAGTACTTC.

V gene TRBV11-2 combines with J gene TRBJ1-2; D remains unclear. V shed 1 base and J shed 4 bases, with 10 bases lying between them. Looked up from germline, CDR1 is SGHAT and CDR2 is FQNNGV. The CDR3 length is 14 residues. The CDR3 loop reads CASSLVGGGYGYTF. In DNA form, the CDR3 reads TGTGCCAGCAGCTTAGTTGGAGGCGGCTATGGCTACACCTTC.

In its sample, this clone was seen a few times. The J gene is TRBJ1-5, the V gene TRBV6-1; perhaps TRBD1 as D (6 bases). CDR1 MNHNS and CDR2 SASEGT come from the germline V gene. CDR3 length: 16 amino acids. V gave up 4 bases and J gave up 5 bases, with 18 bases separating them. The CDR3 coding sequence is TGTGCCAGCAGTGGTTACCGACAGGTCCTCCATCAGCCCCAGCATTTT. Translated: CASSGYRQVLHQPQHF.

The table lists this clone with a count of one. The rearrangement joins TRBV11-2 to TRBJ1-2; possibly TRBD1 for D (5 bases). This CDR3 region has 14 residues. V was clipped by 4 bases and J by 5 bases, with 14 bases between them. CDR1 is SGHAT and CDR2 is FQNNGV in the germline V gene. DNA for the CDR3: TGTGCCAGCAGCTCCGTGGCAGGGAATTATGGCTACACCTTC. Translated, it gives CASSSVAGNYGYTF. Looking up the rest from reference TRBV11-2 and TRBJ1-2 gives the full variable domain: EAGVAQSPRYKIIEKRQSVAFWCNPISGHATLYWYQQILGQGPKLLIQFQNNGVVDDSQLPKDRFSAERLKGVDSTLKIQPAKLEDSAVYLCASSSVAGNYGYTFGSGTRLTVV.

The chain uses TRBV7-2 and TRBJ2-5; the D gene is possibly TRBD1 (7 bases). The DNA end is more similar to TRBJ2-7, so the J call may be wrong. Germline V gives CDR1 SGHTA, CDR2 FQGNSA. The CDR3 consists of 14 residues. CDR3 nucleotide sequence: TGTGCCAGCAGCGTCGGAGGGGGCAGCTACGAGCAGTACTTC. This sequence encodes CASSVGGGSYEQYF.

The rearrangement uses TRBV20-1 and TRBJ1-2, with D hard to call. This CDR3 is built from 9 residues. CDR1 DFQATT and CDR2 SNEGSKA come from the germline V gene (reference sequence). CDR3 residues: CSMKRDYTF. The CDR3 DNA follows: TGCAGCATGAAAAGGGACTACACCTTC.

This rearrangement joins TRBV19 to TRBJ2-3; D is unclear. V was shortened by 3 bases and J by 2 bases, with 6 bases between the two germline ends. Germline V gives CDR1 LNHDA, CDR2 SQIVND (reference sequence). The CDR3 has 13 amino acids. The CDR3 loop reads CASSIQVTDTQYF. CDR3 coding DNA: TGTGCCAGTAGTATCCAAGTCACAGATACGCAGTATTTT.